The 25 T cell receptor beta chains given below trace back to one sample, sequenced in a study of T-cell reconstitution after alpha-beta-depleted transplantation in children. During its preparation, the TCRbeta library received unique molecular identifiers. TCRdb passed the PCR reads through MiXCR, listing each CDR3 protein once. The sample contains 500,000 or so distinct CDR3 sequences, about an eighth of which appear only once. This specimen was PBMCs, mostly from graft donor cells, taken 180 days after TCRalphabeta/CD19-depleted stem cell transplant. These receptors came from a female patient aged 2 to 10 who had a stem cell transplant for aplastic anemia, so the T cells may come from the graft donor.

V usage is TRBV4-2 and J usage is TRBJ2-5; TRBD2 matches 14 bases. The CDR3 length is 16 residues. Trimming at V came to 0 bases and at J to 4 bases, leaving 1 base not matched to a gene. Germline V lookup: CDR1 LGHNA, CDR2 YNFKEQ. The CDR3, as DNA: TGTGCCAGCAGCCAAGATGGGACTAGCGGGAGAGAGACCCAGTACTTC. Translating gives CASSQDGTSGRETQYF.

This clonotype was counted a few times. V and J are TRBV7-2 and TRBJ2-2, with 8 bases fitting TRBD2. The CDR3 has 16 amino acids. Germline lookup yields CDR1 SGHTA and CDR2 FQGNSA. With 3 bases clipped from V and 1 base from J, the junction kept 4 bases outside the gene matches. As DNA, the CDR3 is TGTGCCAGCAGCTTTACCGGGACTAGGAACACCGGGGAGCTGTTTTTT. Its protein is CASSFTGTRNTGELFF.

This clonotype was found a few times. V usage is TRBV11-2 and J usage is TRBJ2-7; 7 bases are shared with TRBD1. With V trimmed by 5 bases and J by 2 bases, 9 bases remained unmatched. This CDR3 comprises 15 residues. Looked up from germline, CDR1 is SGHAT and CDR2 is FQNNGV. The CDR3 here is CASSPRQGGPYEQYF. CDR3 DNA sequence: TGTGCCAGCAGCCCACGACAGGGTGGACCCTACGAGCAGTACTTC.

The chain combines TRBV29-1 with TRBJ2-3; 13 nucleotides match TRBD2. Germline V lookup: CDR1 SQVTM, CDR2 ANQGSEA. There are 14 residues in the CDR3. V dropped 3 bases and J dropped 5; count of bases not matched to a gene: 2. CDR3 sequence reads: CSVEWTSGRDTQYF. The CDR3 nucleotides read TGCAGCGTTGAGTGGACTAGCGGGAGAGATACGCAGTATTTT.

This clonotype was counted only a few times. The chain has TRBV28 and TRBJ2-3; a weak D match, TRBD1 (5 bases). The CDR3 consists of 15 residues. The ends were cut back, 2 bases at V and 3 bases at J, with 12 bases in the middle. CDR1 and CDR2 from the germline V gene are MDHEN and SYDVKM. Here the CDR3 reads CASSLIAGKTDTQYF. In nucleotides, the CDR3 is TGTGCCAGCAGTTTAATTGCAGGGAAAACAGATACGCAGTATTTT.

The V gene is TRBV18, the J gene TRBJ2-1; 13 bases line up with TRBD2. Trimming cost V 6 bases and J 7 bases; bases outside gene matches: 6. There are 15 residues in the CDR3. Germline CDR1 is KGHSH and CDR2 is LQKENI. CDR3 loop: CASSEGTSGTNEQFF. The CDR3 DNA reads as TGTGCCAGCTCGGAAGGGACTAGCGGGACGAATGAGCAGTTCTTC. Together with reference TRBV18 and TRBJ2-1, the CDR3 gives the full variable domain: NAGVMQNPRHLVRRRGQEARLRCSPMKGHSHVYWYRQLPEEGLKFMVYLQKENIIDESGMPKERFSAEFPKEGPSILRIQQVVRGDSAAYFCASSEGTSGTNEQFFGPGTRLTVL.

The V gene is TRBV20-1, the J gene TRBJ1-6, with 7 bases identical to TRBD1. CDR1 DFQATT and CDR2 SNEGSKA come from the germline V gene (reference sequence). V lost 5 bases to trimming and J lost 3 bases; unmatched junction nucleotides: 10. This CDR3 contains 16 residues. The CDR3 DNA reads TGCAGTGCTCCCGCGGGACAGCCGAGCTATAATTCACCCCTCCACTTT. This gives the protein CSAPAGQPSYNSPLHF.

This clonotype has just a few counts. The chain joins TRBV4-3 to TRBJ2-5; 8 bases are a match to TRBD1. V lost 0 bases and J lost 7; bases outside the gene matches: 10. Germline CDR1 LGHNA, CDR2 YSLEER. The CDR3 is made up of 16 amino acids. The CDR3 spells CASSQDSTGVSGTQYF. As DNA, the CDR3 is TGCGCCAGCAGCCAAGATTCGACAGGGGTTTCGGGGACCCAGTACTTC.

This clonotype has a count of ten or more. V is TRBV29-1 and J is TRBJ2-1; D gene ambiguous. Germline V gives CDR1 SQVTM, CDR2 ANQGSEA. This CDR3 comprises 15 residues. V was trimmed by 2 bases and J by 0 bases, leaving 11 bases between them. CDR3 in amino acids: CSVEWQITSYNEQFF. The DNA for the CDR3 is TGCAGCGTTGAATGGCAGATTACCTCCTACAATGAGCAGTTCTTC.

This chain joins TRBV28 and TRBJ1-5; D might be TRBD1 (6 bases). The CDR3 totals 12 residues. V was pared by 7 bases and J by 7 bases, with 11 bases between. Germline CDR1 is MDHEN and CDR2 is SYDVKM. The DNA for the CDR3 is TGTGCCAGCAAGGGGGACCCCCAGCCCCAGCATTTT. Translating it yields CASKGDPQPQHF.

This chain uses TRBV12-3 or TRBV12-4 with TRBJ2-3; 9 positions match TRBD2. J gave up 9 bases and V 3 bases, and 7 bases lay outside the gene matches. The CDR3 is 14 residues long. The CDR3 region has the DNA TGTGCCAGCAGTTTTGGCGGGGGGGCCGGGACGCAGTATTTT. Translated: CASSFGGGAGTQYF.

There are a few counts of this clonotype. The chain uses TRBV24-1 and TRBJ2-3, with D possibly being TRBD2 (6 bases). This CDR3 comprises 14 residues. V was shortened by 2 bases and J by 5 bases, with 10 bases between the two germline ends. Germline V CDR1 and CDR2: KGHDR, SFDVKD. The chain's CDR3 is CATSDSAGKDTQYF. Here the CDR3 DNA reads TGTGCCACCAGTGATTCGGCGGGGAAAGATACGCAGTATTTT.

The chain is built from TRBV20-1 and TRBJ2-2; 8 nucleotides align to TRBD2. This CDR3 has 14 amino acids. CDR1 is DFQATT and CDR2 is SNEGSKA in the germline V gene (reference sequence). The J segment lost 7 bases and the V segment lost 6 bases, leaving 10 bases of the junction unmatched. The CDR3: CSASLGLAVGELFF. The CDR3 nucleotides read TGCAGTGCATCGCTCGGACTAGCAGTCGGGGAGCTGTTTTTT.

For this clonotype: At one end, the junction sequence differs from germline, possibly due to a read error. The chain links TRBV5-1 to TRBJ2-3; perhaps TRBD2 as D (6 bases). Looked up from germline, CDR1 is SGHRS and CDR2 is YFSETQ. This CDR3 spans 15 amino acids. The CDR3 loop reads CASSLDGSKTETQYF. CDR3 coding DNA: TGCGCCAGCAGCTTGGACGGGAGTAAGACAGAGACGCAGTATTTT. The full variable domain, with the rest looked up from reference TRBV5-1 and TRBJ2-3, is KAGVTQTPRYLIKTRGQQVTLSCSPISGHRSVSWYQQTPGQGLQFLFEYFSETQRNKGNFPGRFSGRQFSNSRSEMNVSTLELGDSALYLCASSLDGSKTETQYFGPGTRLTVL.

In this sample, this clonotype turned up a few times. The chain joins TRBV7-9 to TRBJ2-7, with D possibly matching TRBD1 (5 bases). Per the germline V gene, CDR1 is SEHNR and CDR2 is FQNEAQ (reference sequence). Trimming removed 4 bases at V and 7 bases at J, with 11 bases between. The CDR3 contains 12 residues. In DNA, the CDR3 is TGTGCCAGCAGCTCTCAGGGTAATGAGCAGTACGTC. Its translation: CASSSQGNEQYV.

The table lists this clonotype with many counts. Here the CDR3 reads CASSLAGAVYEQYF. In nucleotides, the CDR3 is TGTGCCAGCAGTTTAGCGGGAGCAGTGTACGAGCAGTACTTC. The V and J genes are TRBV27 and TRBJ2-7; TRBD2 matches 7 bases. The CDR3 runs 14 residues. In germline, CDR1 is MNHEY, CDR2 SMNVEV (reference sequence). V lost 2 bases, J lost 4 bases, and 5 bases stayed unmatched.

This clonotype showed up just a few times. The chain joins TRBV6-1 to TRBJ2-1, with a weak D call TRBD2 (6 bases). Trimming shortened V by 0 bases and J by 3 bases, and 12 bases separated the two germline ends. The germline V gene has CDR1 MNHNS and CDR2 SASEGT. The CDR3 has 16 amino acids. In DNA, the CDR3 is TGTGCCAGCAGTGAAGCGCCCGCGGGATACTACAATGAGCAGTTCTTC. Amino acids: CASSEAPAGYYNEQFF.

This clonotype was picked up a small number of times. This chain's CDR3 is CASSQGGNRISYEQYF. Written as DNA, the CDR3 is TGCGCCAGCAGCCAAGGCGGGAACAGGATAAGCTACGAGCAGTACTTC. The chain has TRBV4-1 and TRBJ2-7; a possible D gene is TRBD2 (6 bases). Germline CDR1 MGHRA, CDR2 YSYEKL. The CDR3 loop spans 16 amino acids. Trimming took 1 base from V and 3 from J, leaving 16 bases between them.

V usage is TRBV7-9 and J usage is TRBJ2-2; D is unresolved. CDR3 length equals 15 residues. Germline V CDR1 and CDR2: SEHNR, FQNEAQ (reference sequence). V was trimmed by 1 base and J by 1 base, leaving 7 bases between them. CDR3 DNA sequence: TGTGCCAGCAGCTTAGTTGGTCGGAACACCGGGGAGCTGTTTTTT. This sequence encodes CASSLVGRNTGELFF.

This clonotype has a handful of counts. This chain joins TRBV12-3 or TRBV12-4 and TRBJ2-5; D is undetermined. This CDR3 has 12 residues. V lost 1 base to trimming and J lost 5 bases, with 5 bases between them. In nucleotides, the CDR3 is TGTGCCAGCAGTTTAGAGATGGAGACCCAGTACTTC. Residues: CASSLEMETQYF.

The rearrangement uses TRBV28 and TRBJ2-7; D perhaps matches TRBD1 (5 bases). CDR1 MDHEN and CDR2 SYDVKM come from the germline V gene. The CDR3 totals 13 residues. V was clipped by 5 bases and J by 3 bases, with 11 bases between them. CDR3 protein: CASSINQGYEQYF. In nucleotides, the CDR3 is TGTGCCAGCAGTATCAATCAGGGCTACGAGCAGTACTTC. Supplemented by reference TRBV28 and TRBJ2-7, the full variable domain reads DVKVTQSSRYLVKRTGEKVFLECVQDMDHENMFWYRQDPGLGLRLIYFSYDVKMKEKGDIPEGYSVSREKKERFSLILESASTNQTSMYLCASSINQGYEQYFGPGTRLTVT.

This clonotype came up a few times. V usage is TRBV7-9 and J usage is TRBJ2-7; D unclear. Germline loops: CDR1 SEHNR, CDR2 FQNEAQ (reference sequence). V lost 2 bases and J lost 7, with 18 bases in between. The CDR3 runs to 15 residues. For the CDR3, the DNA is TGTGCCAGCAGCTTATCCCCGGCACAGCTTAAAGAGCAGTACTTC. It yields the protein CASSLSPAQLKEQYF. The full variable domain, in which reference TRBV7-9 and TRBJ2-7 provide the parts outside the CDR3, is DTGVSQNPRHKITKRGQNVTFRCDPISEHNRLYWYRQTLGQGPEFLTYFQNEAQLEKSRLLSDRFSAERPKGSFSTLEIQRTEQGDSAMYLCASSLSPAQLKEQYFGPGTRLTVT.

Ten or more counts support this clonotype. The rearrangement uses TRBV5-1 and TRBJ2-2; 13 bases fit TRBD2. V trimming: 3 bases; J trimming: 2 bases; junction bases outside the gene matches: 4. This CDR3 spans 17 amino acids. The germline V gene encodes CDR1 SGHRS and CDR2 YFSETQ. The CDR3, as DNA: TGCGCCAGCAGCTGGCGGACTAGCGGGAGTAACACCGGGGAGCTGTTTTTT. Protein product: CASSWRTSGSNTGELFF.

This clonotype was counted ten times or more. The chain links TRBV12-3 or TRBV12-4 to TRBJ1-2, with D uncertain. The CDR3 length is 12 residues. The germline V and J ends were trimmed by 5 bases and 2 bases, with 6 bases remaining between them. Here the CDR3 reads CASSLGNYGYTF. In DNA, the CDR3 is TGTGCCAGCAGTCTGGGGAACTATGGCTACACCTTC.

There are a few counts of this clonotype. V and J are TRBV12-3 or TRBV12-4 and TRBJ2-1, with 12 bases aligning to TRBD1. With V trimmed by 7 bases and J by 3 bases, 7 bases remained unmatched. The CDR3 sequence is 16 residues long. The CDR3 coding sequence is TGTGCCAGCAATCGGGACAGGGGGCTAATCTACAATGAGCAGTTCTTC. As protein: CASNRDRGLIYNEQFF.